This T cell receptor (beta chain) emerged from a study of control samples from healthy donors and cancer patients (dated by TCRdb to the early 2020s). The library relied on the immunoSEQ multiplex PCR assay. What TCRdb holds here is the immuneACCESS table cut down to in-frame rearrangements. Part of the clones is not present; checked against another copy, under half of the missing clones reflect an unresolved V gene, and the others are unexplained. The table for this sample lists 70,000 to 80,000 clones; 87% of them were counted only once. The ten largest clones capture approximately 3.6% of the sample. Note on this clone: Its antigen is unknown. Per-base quality was not reported, and no clone a single base away is much larger than it.

In the germline V gene (reference sequence), CDR1 corresponds to LNHNV and CDR2 to YYDKDF. Trimmed from V: 8 bases; trimmed from J: 2 bases; junction bases lacking a gene match: 3. Including the terminal cysteine and phenylalanine, the CDR3 comprises 13 residues. Here the CDR3 DNA is all that survives: 39 bases in frame from base 1. The material sequenced was blood. This sequence originates from a woman in her forties or fifties in good health. This receptor chain uses TRBV15 and TRBJ2-1, and 7 junctional nucleotides match TRBD1. In nucleotide form, the sequence is TGTGCCACCTCGACAGGGCCCTACAATGAGCAGTTCTTC. Its protein is CATSTGPYNEQFF.